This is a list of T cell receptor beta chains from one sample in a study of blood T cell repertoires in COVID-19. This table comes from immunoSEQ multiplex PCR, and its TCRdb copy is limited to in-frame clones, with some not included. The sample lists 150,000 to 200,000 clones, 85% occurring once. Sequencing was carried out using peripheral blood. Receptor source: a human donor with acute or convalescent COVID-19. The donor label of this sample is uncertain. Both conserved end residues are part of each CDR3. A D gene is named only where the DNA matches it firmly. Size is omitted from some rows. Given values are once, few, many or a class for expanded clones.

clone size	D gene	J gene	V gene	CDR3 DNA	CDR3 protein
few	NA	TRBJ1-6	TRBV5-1	TGCGCCAGCAGCTTGAACGGGGATAATTCACCCCTCCACTTT	CASSLNGDNSPLHF
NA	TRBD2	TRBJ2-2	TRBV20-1	TGCAGTGCAAGTAGCGGGGCCGGCACCGGGGAGCTGTTTTTT	CSASSGAGTGELFF
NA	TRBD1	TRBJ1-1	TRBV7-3	TGTGCCAGCAGGCCACAGGGGACCATGAACACTGAAGCTTTCTTT	CASRPQGTMNTEAFF
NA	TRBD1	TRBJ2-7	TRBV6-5	TGTGCCAGCAGTATGGGAGGACAGGGGATGTACGAGCAGTACTTC	CASSMGGQGMYEQYF
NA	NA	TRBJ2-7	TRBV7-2	TGTGCCAGCAGCTTAGAATGGAGGGCAGCCTACGAGCAGTACTTC	CASSLEWRAAYEQYF
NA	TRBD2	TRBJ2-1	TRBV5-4	TGTGCCAGCAGCCGGGGGTCTAGCGGGGGTCGATATGATGAGCAGTTCTTC	CASSRGSSGGRYDEQFF
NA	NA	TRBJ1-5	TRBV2	TGTGCCAGCAGCTCAAGCGCAGGGTACAATCAGCCCCAGCATTTT	CASSSSAGYNQPQHF
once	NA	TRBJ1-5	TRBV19	TGTGCCAGTAGTATTGGCCGGGATCAGCCCCAGCATTTT	CASSIGRDQPQHF
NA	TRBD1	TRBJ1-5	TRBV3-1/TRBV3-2	TGTGCCAGCAGCGGACAGGGAAGGCAGCCCCAGCATTTT	CASSGQGRQPQHF
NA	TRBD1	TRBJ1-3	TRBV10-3	TGTGCCATCACCCAAGGACAGGGACGGGGAAACACCATATATTTT	CAITQGQGRGNTIYF
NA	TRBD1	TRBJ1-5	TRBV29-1	TGCAGCGTGGTCTGGACAGGGGGAAATCAGCCCCAGCATTTT	CSVVWTGGNQPQHF
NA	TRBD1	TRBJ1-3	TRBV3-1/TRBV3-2	TGTGCCAGCAGCCCCGACAGGGGAGGCTCAGGAAACACCATATATTTT	CASSPDRGGSGNTIYF
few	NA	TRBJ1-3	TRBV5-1	TGCGCCAGCAGTCAGGCAGGTGAAAGCTCTGGAAACACCATATATTTT	CASSQAGESSGNTIYF
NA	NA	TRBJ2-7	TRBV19	TGTGCCAGTAGTACCCCGGGCAGGGGGGCCTACGAGCAGTACTTC	CASSTPGRGAYEQYF
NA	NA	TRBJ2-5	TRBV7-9	TGTGCCAGCAGCCCTACGGTTCAAGAGACCCAGTACTTC	CASSPTVQETQYF
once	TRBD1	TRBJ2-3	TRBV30	TGTGCCTGGAGTTCCCGGACAGGTTTTGTAGATACGCAGTATTTT	CAWSSRTGFVDTQYF
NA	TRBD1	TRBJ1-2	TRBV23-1	TGCGCCAGCAGTCCGGACAGGCGCTACACCTTC	CASSPDRRYTF
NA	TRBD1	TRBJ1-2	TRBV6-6	TGTGCCAGCAGTGACACAGGGGGGGGCTATGGCTACACCTTC	CASSDTGGGYGYTF